This TCR beta chain originates from a study of shared clonotypes between healthy human individuals. CDR1 and CDR2 from the germline V gene are MGHRA and YSYEKL. The V end was cut by 4 bases, the J end by 4 bases, with 4 bases between. This CDR3 is built from 12 residues. CD45RO-negative, CCR7-selected cells formed the naive CD8 fraction, which excluded terminally differentiated effector memory CD45RA+ cells. The table came from immunoSEQ multiplex PCR; TCRdb's copy has only in-frame clones and leaves some out. The sample consists of around 610,000 clones, roughly 95% of them appearing once. The chain links TRBV4-1 to TRBJ2-2, with D unclear. This receptor was identified in a woman aged 30 to 39 in good health. The source material was naive CD8+ T cells sorted from blood. The CDR3 DNA reads as TGCGCCAGCAGCCTGGGCACCGGGGAGCTGTTTTTT. Protein product: CASSLGTGELFF.